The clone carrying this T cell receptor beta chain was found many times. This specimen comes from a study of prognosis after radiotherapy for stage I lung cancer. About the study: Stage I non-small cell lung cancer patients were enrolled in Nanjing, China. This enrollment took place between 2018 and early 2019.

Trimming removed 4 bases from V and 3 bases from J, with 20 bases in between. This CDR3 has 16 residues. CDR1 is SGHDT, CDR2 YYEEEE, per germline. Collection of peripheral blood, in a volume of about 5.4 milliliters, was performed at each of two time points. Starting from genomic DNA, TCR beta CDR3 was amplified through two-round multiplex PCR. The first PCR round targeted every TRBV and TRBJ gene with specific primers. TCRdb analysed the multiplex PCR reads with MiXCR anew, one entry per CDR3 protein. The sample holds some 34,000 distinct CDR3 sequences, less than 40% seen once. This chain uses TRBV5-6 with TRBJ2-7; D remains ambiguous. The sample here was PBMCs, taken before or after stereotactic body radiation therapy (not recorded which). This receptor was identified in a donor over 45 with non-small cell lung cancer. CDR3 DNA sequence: TGTGCCAGCAGCGGGCAGAGAAGGTGGCTAGTCTACGAGCAGTACTTC. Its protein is CASSGQRRWLVYEQYF.